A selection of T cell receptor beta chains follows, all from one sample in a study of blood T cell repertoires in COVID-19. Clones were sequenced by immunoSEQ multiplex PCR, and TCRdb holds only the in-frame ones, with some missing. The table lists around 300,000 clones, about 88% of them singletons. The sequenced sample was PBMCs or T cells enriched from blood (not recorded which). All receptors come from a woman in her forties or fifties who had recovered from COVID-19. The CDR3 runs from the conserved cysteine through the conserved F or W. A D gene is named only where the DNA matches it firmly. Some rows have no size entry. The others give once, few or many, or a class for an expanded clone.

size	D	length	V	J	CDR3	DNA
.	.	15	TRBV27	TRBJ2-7	CASSPLRAHPYEQYF	TGTGCCAGCAGTCCGTTGAGGGCCCACCCCTACGAGCAGTACTTC
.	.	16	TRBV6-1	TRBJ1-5	CASSGMRGGSNQPQHF	TGTGCCAGCAGTGGAATGAGGGGGGGGAGCAATCAGCCCCAGCATTTT
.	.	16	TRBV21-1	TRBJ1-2	CASSKANRDSNYGYTF	TGTGCCAGCAGCAAAGCAAACCGGGACTCCAACTATGGCTACACCTTC
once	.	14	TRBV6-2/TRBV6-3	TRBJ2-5	CASSYSSQRETQYF	TGTGCCAGCAGTTACTCCTCGCAGAGGGAGACCCAGTACTTC
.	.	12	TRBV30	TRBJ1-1	CAWSPENTEAFF	TGTGCCTGGAGTCCAGAGAACACTGAAGCTTTCTTT
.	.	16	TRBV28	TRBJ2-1	CASSGSSAISYNEQFF	TGTGCCAGCAGTGGATCTAGCGCGATCTCCTACAATGAGCAGTTCTTC
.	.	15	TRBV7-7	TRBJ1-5	CASSSWTNRTQPQHF	TGTGCTAGCAGCTCGTGGACTAACCGAACACAGCCCCAGCATTTT
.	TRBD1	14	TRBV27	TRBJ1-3	CASRLTGAGNTIYF	TGTGCCAGCAGGCTGACAGGGGCTGGAAACACCATATATTTT
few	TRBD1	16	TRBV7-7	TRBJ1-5	CASSLGVKTGGQPQHF	TGTGCTAGCAGCTTGGGGGTAAAGACAGGGGGCCAGCCCCAGCATTTT
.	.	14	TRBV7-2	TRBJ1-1	CASSLAGDVTEAFF	TGTGCCAGCAGCTTAGCCGGGGATGTGACTGAAGCTTTCTTT
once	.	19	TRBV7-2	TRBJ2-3	CASSPSSNQGAENVYTQYF	TGTGCCAGCAGCCCAAGTTCCAATCAGGGTGCGGAAAACGTTTATACGCAGTATTTT
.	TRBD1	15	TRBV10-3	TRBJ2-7	CAISESRAGGYEQYF	TGTGCCATCAGTGAGTCGAGAGCAGGGGGCTACGAGCAGTACTTC
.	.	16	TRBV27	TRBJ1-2	CASSFRIRRGSEGYTF	TGTGCCAGCAGTTTCCGTATCCGAAGGGGGTCGGAAGGCTACACCTTC
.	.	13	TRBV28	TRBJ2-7	CASSLPRGYEQYF	TGTGCCAGCAGTTTACCTAGAGGGTACGAGCAGTACTTC
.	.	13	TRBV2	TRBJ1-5	CASSNRGNQPQHF	TGTGCCAGCAGCAACAGGGGCAATCAGCCCCAGCATTTT
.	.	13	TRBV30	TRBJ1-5	CAWSLQGNQPQHF	TGTGCCTGGAGTCTACAGGGAAATCAGCCCCAGCATTTT
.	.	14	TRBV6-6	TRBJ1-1	CASSSRGLNTEAFF	TGTGCCAGCAGTAGTAGGGGGTTAAACACTGAAGCTTTCTTT
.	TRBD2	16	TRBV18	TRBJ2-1	CASSPRSSGTGNEQFF	TGTGCCAGCTCACCACGTAGTAGCGGGACGGGGAATGAGCAGTTCTTC
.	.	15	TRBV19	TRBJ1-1	CASQPVGGRNTEAFF	TGTGCCAGCCAACCCGTGGGGGGTAGGAACACTGAAGCTTTCTTT
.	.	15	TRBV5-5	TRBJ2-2	CASSLVAANTGELFF	TGTGCCAGCAGCTTGGTAGCAGCGAACACCGGGGAGCTGTTTTTT
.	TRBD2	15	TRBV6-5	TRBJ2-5	CASSYSLAGGETQYF	TGTGCCAGCAGTTACTCACTAGCGGGAGGGGAGACCCAGTACTTC
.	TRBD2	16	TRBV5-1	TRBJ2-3	CASSLVLASSTDTQYF	TGCGCCAGCAGCTTGGTACTAGCGTCTAGCACAGATACGCAGTATTTT
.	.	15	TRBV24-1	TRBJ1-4	CATSDPTGLDEKLFF	TGTGCCACCAGTGACCCCACAGGGCTCGATGAAAAACTGTTTTTT
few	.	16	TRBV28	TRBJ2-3	CASSSPPEGFADTQYF	TGTGCCAGCAGTTCCCCCCCCGAGGGCTTCGCAGATACGCAGTATTTT
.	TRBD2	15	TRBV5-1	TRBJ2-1	CASSLTSGAYNEQFF	TGCGCCAGCAGCTTGACTAGCGGGGCCTACAATGAGCAGTTCTTC
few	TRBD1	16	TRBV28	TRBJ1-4	CASSLLLRDRDEKLFF	TGTGCCAGCAGTTTATTATTAAGGGACAGGGATGAGAAACTGTTTTTT
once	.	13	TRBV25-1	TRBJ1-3	CASSDGAGDTIYF	TGTGCCAGCAGTGATGGGGCGGGGGACACCATATATTTT
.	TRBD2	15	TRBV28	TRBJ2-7	CASSLEVAGSYEQYF	TGTGCCAGCAGTTTGGAAGTAGCGGGTTCCTACGAGCAGTACTTC
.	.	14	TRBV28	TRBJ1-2	CASLSGVLGSRYTF	TGTGCTTCCCTCAGCGGGGTACTTGGGTCACGCTACACCTTC
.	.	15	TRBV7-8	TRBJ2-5	CASSNSGTGDETQYF	TGTGCCAGCAGTAATAGCGGAACCGGTGATGAGACCCAGTACTTC
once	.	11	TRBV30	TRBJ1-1	CAWSVRVEAFF	TGTGCCTGGAGTGTCAGGGTTGAAGCTTTCTTT
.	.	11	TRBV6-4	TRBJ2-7	CAASRLGVQYF	TGTGCCGCCTCGAGACTAGGCGTGCAGTACTTC
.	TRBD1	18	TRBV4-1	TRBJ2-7	CASSQDLGRQGAWYEQYF	TGCGCCAGCAGCCAAGATTTGGGGAGACAGGGGGCTTGGTACGAGCAGTACTTC
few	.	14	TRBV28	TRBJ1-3	CASSLTGYGNTIYF	TGTGCCAGCAGTTTAACAGGGTATGGAAACACCATATATTTT
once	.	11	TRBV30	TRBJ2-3	CAWSVGGTQYF	TGTGCCTGGAGTGTAGGGGGTACGCAGTATTTT
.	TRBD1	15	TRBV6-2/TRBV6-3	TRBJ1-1	CASSYGSRGQAEAFF	TGTGCCAGCAGTTACGGTTCCAGGGGGCAAGCTGAAGCTTTCTTT
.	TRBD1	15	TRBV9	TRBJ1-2	CASSVGQGASYGYTF	TGTGCCAGCAGCGTAGGGCAGGGGGCTTCCTATGGCTACACCTTC
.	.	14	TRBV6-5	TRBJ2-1	CASSYLSGSNEQFF	TGTGCCAGCAGTTACCTGTCAGGGTCTAATGAGCAGTTCTTC
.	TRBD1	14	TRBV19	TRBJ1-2	CASTRAGGFYGYTF	TGTGCCAGTACCCGGGCAGGGGGCTTCTATGGCTACACCTTC
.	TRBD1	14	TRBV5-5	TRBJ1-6	CASIWGQSNSPLHF	TGTGCCAGCATTTGGGGACAGAGTAATTCACCCCTCCACTTT
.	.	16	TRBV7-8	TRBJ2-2	CASSLRADLGAGELFF	TGTGCCAGCAGCCTTAGAGCGGACTTGGGCGCCGGGGAGCTGTTTTTT
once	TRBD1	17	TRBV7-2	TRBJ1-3	CASSPTGARRAGNTIYF	TGTGCCAGCAGCCCGACAGGGGCCCGCCGAGCTGGAAACACCATATATTTT
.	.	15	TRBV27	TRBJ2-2	CASLPLRQITGELFF	TGTGCCAGCCTACCTTTGCGACAGATCACCGGGGAGCTGTTTTTT
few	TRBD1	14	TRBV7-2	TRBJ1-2	CASSLAGQGGGYTF	TGTGCCAGCAGCTTAGCGGGACAGGGTGGTGGCTACACCTTC
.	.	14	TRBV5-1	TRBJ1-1	CASSLVGGGTEAFF	TGCGCCAGCAGCTTGGTGGGGGGAGGGACTGAAGCTTTCTTT